A selection of T cell receptor beta chains follows, all from one sample in a study of blood T cell repertoires in COVID-19. Repertoires were generated with immunoSEQ multiplex PCR, while TCRdb's copy carries only in-frame clones and drops some. The top ten hold roughly 2% of the sample, which has about 240,000 clones, around 81% seen once. The sequenced sample was peripheral blood. The receptors derive from a young man who had recovered from COVID-19. Both conserved end residues are part of each CDR3. The D gene is left open where the match is weak. Clone size is shown for a subset of rows, as once, few, many or a class of expanded clone.

>.|TRBV29-1|16|.|TRBJ1-5
TGCAGCGTCCTCCTGGGGGGATTGAATAGCAATCAGCCCCAGCATTTT
CSVLLGGLNSNQPQHF
>TRBD1|TRBV5-4|14|.|TRBJ2-2
TGTGCCAGCAGCTACACAGGGGGCGTCGGGGAGCTGTTTTTT
CASSYTGGVGELFF
>.|TRBV21-1|17|.|TRBJ1-5
TGTGCCAGCAGCTCCATGCCCCAGGGGTATGGGTTTCAGCCCCAGCATTTT
CASSSMPQGYGFQPQHF
>.|TRBV11-1|15|.|TRBJ2-3
TGTGCCAGCAGCTTAGCAGGAACAGGTCAAGATACGCAGTATTTT
CASSLAGTGQDTQYF
>.|TRBV7-4|15|.|TRBJ1-5
TGTGCCAGCAGCCCGAGATGGGAGGGGAATCAGCCCCAGCATTTT
CASSPRWEGNQPQHF
>TRBD1|TRBV5-4|12|few|TRBJ1-2
TGTGCCAGCAGCCCCGTGACAGGGAGGTACACCTTC
CASSPVTGRYTF
>.|TRBV11-3|14|.|TRBJ2-2
TGTGCCAGCAGCTCCATGCGCGGGGCCGGGGAGCTGTTTTTT
CASSSMRGAGELFF
>TRBD2|TRBV6-4|15|.|TRBJ2-1
TGTGCCAGCAGCCCGGGACTAGCGGAATACAATGAGCAGTTCTTC
CASSPGLAEYNEQFF
>TRBD1|TRBV24-1|17|.|TRBJ2-1
TGTGCCACCAGTGATTCTTTCGGGGACAGCACCTACAATGAGCAGTTCTTC
CATSDSFGDSTYNEQFF
>.|TRBV15|15|.|TRBJ1-6
TGTGCCACCAGCAGAGTTACAGCCCAGAATTCACCCCTCCACTTT
CATSRVTAQNSPLHF
>.|TRBV19|13|.|TRBJ2-1
TGTGCCAGTAGTATTAACGTGGGCGATGAGCAGTTCTTC
CASSINVGDEQFF
>TRBD1|TRBV7-8|16|.|TRBJ2-1
TGTGCCAGCAGCTGGAGACGGGACAGGGACTACAATGAGCAGTTCTTC
CASSWRRDRDYNEQFF
>TRBD2|TRBV9|17|once|TRBJ2-3
TGTGCCAGCAGCGTAGCCGGACTAGCGGGAAGCACAGATACGCAGTATTTT
CASSVAGLAGSTDTQYF
>.|TRBV5-1|16|.|TRBJ2-5
TGCGCCAGCAGCGCAGACTACGGGAGATTGGAAGAGACCCAGTACTTC
CASSADYGRLEETQYF
>.|TRBV7-9|11|few|TRBJ2-5
TGTGCCAGCAGCCGGCAAGAGACCCAGTACTTC
CASSRQETQYF
>.|TRBV2|13|.|TRBJ1-2
TGTGCCAGCAGTGAGGGCCCAAACTATGGCTACACCTTC
CASSEGPNYGYTF
>.|TRBV9|13|.|TRBJ1-6
TGTGCCAGCAGCGTAGATCCGAATTCACCCCTCCACTTT
CASSVDPNSPLHF
>.|TRBV11-2|14|.|TRBJ2-3
TGTGCCAGCAGCTTAGAACTAACCACAGATACGCAGTATTTT
CASSLELTTDTQYF
>.|TRBV21-1|18|few|TRBJ1-5
TGTGCCAGCAGCCTAAACATGGACAGGGTGGATGGCAATCAGCCCCAGCATTTT
CASSLNMDRVDGNQPQHF
>.|TRBV4-1|17|.|TRBJ2-6
TGCGCCAGCAGCCAAGAGGCGGGCCACTCTGGGGCCAACGTCCTGACTTTC
CASSQEAGHSGANVLTF
>.|TRBV5-1|12|.|TRBJ1-1
TGCGCCAGCAGCTCACAGGGAACTGAAGCTTTCTTT
CASSSQGTEAFF
>TRBD1|TRBV9|16|.|TRBJ2-6
TGTGCCAGCAGCTTTAGAGGACAGGCTGGGGCCAACGTCCTGACTTTC
CASSFRGQAGANVLTF
>.|TRBV5-5|15|.|TRBJ1-1
TGTGCCAGCAGTGCCACCCGACAGCAAAACACTGAAGCTTTCTTT
CASSATRQQNTEAFF
>.|TRBV3-1/TRBV3-2|14|.|TRBJ1-1
TGTGCCAGCAGTGGGGCGGGGGTGAACACTGAAGCTTTCTTT
CASSGAGVNTEAFF
>.|TRBV12-3/TRBV12-4|11|.|TRBJ1-1
TGTGCCAGCTCCTACGGCACTGAAGCTTTCTTT
CASSYGTEAFF
>.|TRBV6-2/TRBV6-3|14|.|TRBJ1-1
TGTGCCAGCAGTCGTACCTTAGAAAACACTGAAGCTTTCTTT
CASSRTLENTEAFF
>.|TRBV5-1|14|.|TRBJ2-1
TGCGCCAGCAGCTTGTTCCCCGGACAACTTGAGCAGTTCTTC
CASSLFPGQLEQFF
>.|TRBV15|13|.|TRBJ1-6
TGTGCCACCAGCAGAACGGTGAATTCACCCCTCCACTTT
CATSRTVNSPLHF
>.|TRBV5-5|15|.|TRBJ1-2
TGTGCCAGCAGCCCCGGTTACAGCTTAAACTATGGCTACACCTTC
CASSPGYSLNYGYTF
>TRBD1|TRBV28|16|.|TRBJ2-5
TGTGCCAGCAGCGACGAGGACAGGGCGCCCCAAGAGACCCAGTACTTC
CASSDEDRAPQETQYF
>TRBD1|TRBV7-8|18|.|TRBJ1-2
TGTGCCAGCAGCGCACGAAGGGACCGTCCCGGGACAGATTATGGCTACACCTTC
CASSARRDRPGTDYGYTF
>.|TRBV6-2/TRBV6-3|17|.|TRBJ2-3
TGTGCCAGCAGCCCCTCGGGATGGGGGGGGCGCACAGATACGCAGTATTTT
CASSPSGWGGRTDTQYF
>.|TRBV12-5|13|.|TRBJ1-1
TGTGCTAGTGGCACCGGGGGAGCGAATGAAGCTTTCTTT
CASGTGGANEAFF
>.|TRBV14|18|once|TRBJ2-2
TGTGCCAGCAGCCAAGATCTAGCCAGACCCGAGGACACCGGGGAGCTGTTTTTT
CASSQDLARPEDTGELFF
>.|TRBV7-8|13|.|TRBJ2-6
TGTGCCAGCAGCGAGGGCCAAGCCAACGTCCTGACTTTC
CASSEGQANVLTF
>.|TRBV5-8|16|.|TRBJ2-3
TGTGCCAGCAGCTTCCCCCAGAGCGAGGGAGCAGATACGCAGTATTTT
CASSFPQSEGADTQYF
>TRBD2|TRBV19|17|.|TRBJ2-3
TGTGCCAGTAGTGCACTAGCGGGGGGCACGCTCACAGATACGCAGTATTTT
CASSALAGGTLTDTQYF
>.|TRBV2|14|.|TRBJ1-2
TGTGCCAGCAGCGACGGACAAGGACCCTATGGCTACACCTTC
CASSDGQGPYGYTF